A single sample is the source of the 20 T cell receptor beta chains below, sequenced in a study of shared clonotypes between healthy human individuals. Clones were read by immunoSEQ multiplex PCR, and TCRdb kept only the in-frame ones, dropping some. The sample lists over 2 million clones, approximately 94% occurring once. CD8 cells classed as naive were CD45RO-negative and positively selected for CCR7, excluding terminally differentiated effector memory CD45RA+ cells. The sample consisted of naive CD8+ T cells sorted from blood. All receptors come from a man aged 18 to 30 in good health.

CDR3 DNA sequence: TGTGCCAGCAGTTTCCGGGCCCACACTGAAGCTTTCTTT. Protein: CASSFRAHTEAFF. The gene calls are TRBV6-5 and TRBJ1-1; D is uncertain. This CDR3 is 13 amino acids long. The germline V gene has CDR1 MNHEY and CDR2 SVGAGI. V dropped 4 bases and J dropped 3 bases, with 9 bases sitting between them.

This chain uses TRBV4-1 with TRBJ2-3; no firm D call. CDR3 length: 14 residues. V was shortened by 1 base and J by 6 bases, with 11 bases between the two germline ends. Germline V gene sequence: CDR1 MGHRA, CDR2 YSYEKL. CDR3 amino acids: CASSQGIQTDTQYF. In nucleotides, the CDR3 is TGCGCCAGCAGCCAAGGTATCCAAACGGATACGCAGTATTTT.

V usage is TRBV6-1 and J usage is TRBJ2-7; D remains ambiguous. From germline, CDR1 is MNHNS and CDR2 SASEGT. The CDR3 length is 14 residues. V lost 7 bases to trimming and J lost 3 bases, with 16 bases between them. The CDR3 coding sequence is TGTGCCAGCACTAGGGAAGGCTCCCACTACGAGCAGTACTTC. The encoded protein is CASTREGSHYEQYF.

This chain connects TRBV4-1 to TRBJ2-5; tentatively, D is TRBD2 (6 bases). V was shortened by 1 base and J by 0 bases, with 12 bases between the two germline ends. The V gene's germline CDR1 is MGHRA and CDR2 YSYEKL. The CDR3 has 16 amino acids. The CDR3 is CASSQVAAPYQETQYF. CDR3 sequence (DNA): TGCGCCAGCAGCCAAGTAGCGGCCCCGTACCAAGAGACCCAGTACTTC.

The V and J genes are TRBV4-1 and TRBJ2-3; D gene uncertain. The CDR3 length is 14 residues. Trimming took off 0 bases at V and 4 bases at J, with 8 bases between the two ends. CDR1 and CDR2 (germline): MGHRA, YSYEKL. For the CDR3, the DNA is TGCGCCAGCAGCCAAGATGTCCCCCCAGATACGCAGTATTTT. Translating gives CASSQDVPPDTQYF.

The V gene is TRBV11-2, the J gene TRBJ2-7; maybe TRBD1 (5 bases). Trimming took off 5 bases at V and 4 bases at J, with 15 bases between the two ends. The CDR3 spans 14 residues. CDR1 and CDR2 (germline): SGHAT, FQNNGV. CDR3 nucleotides: TGTGCCAGCAGCAACCAAGGGGCAGAATACGAGCAGTACTTC. Its translation: CASSNQGAEYEQYF.

The chain employs TRBV10-3 and TRBJ2-7, with TRBD2 matching over 11 bases. The V and J ends lost 2 bases and 5 bases, in that order; junction bases with no gene match: 5. This CDR3 contains 15 residues. Germline V gene sequence: CDR1 ENHRY, CDR2 SYGVKD. CDR3 nucleotides: TGTGCCATCAGTGAGCCACTAGCGGGAGTAGACGAGCAGTACTTC. Residues: CAISEPLAGVDEQYF.

V and J are TRBV7-6 and TRBJ2-2; 15 bases map to TRBD2. The germline CDR1 and CDR2 sequences are SGHVS and FNYEAQ. CDR3 length equals 18 residues. V lost 3 bases to trimming and J lost 5 bases; unmatched junction nucleotides: 7. Here the CDR3 reads CASSLDGGLAGGTGELFF. The CDR3 bases are TGTGCCAGCAGCTTGGATGGAGGACTAGCGGGAGGGACCGGGGAGCTGTTTTTT.

V is TRBV27 and J is TRBJ2-3, with TRBD2 identical over 11 bases. After removal of 0 bases from V and 4 bases from J, the junction contained 3 bases not matched to a gene. The CDR3 has 16 amino acids. The V gene's germline CDR1 is MNHEY and CDR2 SMNVEV (reference sequence). CDR3 DNA sequence: TGTGCCAGCAGTTTATCTAGCGGGGGGGCGCCAGATACGCAGTATTTT. It encodes CASSLSSGGAPDTQYF.

Details on this clone: The sample has other DNA sequences that encode this CDR3 too. The V call is TRBV7-9, the J call TRBJ2-2, with TRBD1 matching over 7 bases. CDR1 is SEHNR and CDR2 is FQNEAQ in the germline V gene (reference sequence). V was clipped by 2 bases and J by 5 bases; unmatched bases: 2. This CDR3 has 14 amino acids. The CDR3 coding sequence is TGTGCCAGCAGCTTACCAGGGGGAACCGGGGAGCTGTTTTTT. It encodes CASSLPGGTGELFF.

CDR3 loop: CASSEEPQNTEAFF. The CDR3 nucleotides read TGTGCCAGCAGCGAGGAACCGCAGAACACTGAAGCTTTCTTT. The chain carries TRBV2 and TRBJ1-1, with D uncertain. Germline CDR1 SNHLY, CDR2 FYNNEI. V lost 6 bases and J lost 1, with 12 bases in between. The CDR3 spans 14 residues.

This clone is a singleton in its sample. V usage is TRBV7-9 and J usage is TRBJ1-2, with 9 bases lining up with TRBD1. The CDR3 spans 12 residues. Per the germline V gene, CDR1 is SEHNR and CDR2 is FQNEAQ (reference sequence). V lost 2 bases, J lost 10 bases, and 2 bases stayed unmatched. The CDR3 loop reads CASSLRTGDYTF. In DNA, the CDR3 is TGTGCCAGCAGCTTACGGACAGGGGACTACACCTTC.

The V gene is TRBV2, the J gene TRBJ2-1; 13 bases match TRBD2. The germline CDR1 and CDR2 sequences are SNHLY and FYNNEI. The CDR3 has 16 amino acids. Trimming removed 7 bases from V and 5 bases from J; junction bases left unmatched: 8. As DNA, the CDR3 is TGTGCCAGCAAACTAGCGGGGGGGCCTCGTAACAATGAGCAGTTCTTC. Translating it yields CASKLAGGPRNNEQFF. Complete variable domain (other parts from reference TRBV2 and TRBJ2-1): EPEVTQTPSHQVTQMGQEVILRCVPISNHLYFYWYRQILGQKVEFLVSFYNNEISEKSEIFDDQFSVERPDGSNFTLKIRSTKLEDSAMYFCASKLAGGPRNNEQFFGPGTRLTVL.

The chain combines TRBV11-2 with TRBJ2-7; 8 bases fit TRBD2. V lost 7 bases and J lost 0; bases outside the gene matches: 5. From germline, CDR1 is SGHAT and CDR2 FQNNGV. The length of the CDR3 is 14 residues. CDR3 sequence (DNA): TGTGCCAGCACATCGGGGGGGAGCTCCTACGAGCAGTACTTC. It specifies CASTSGGSSYEQYF.

This clone has only one observation. The V and J genes are TRBV7-9 and TRBJ1-6; D not certain. Germline CDR1 SEHNR, CDR2 FQNEAQ (reference sequence). CDR3 size: 15 residues. Trimming cost V 2 bases and J 3 bases, with 8 bases left between them. The CDR3 region is CASSLSEVYNSPLHF. CDR3 DNA sequence: TGTGCCAGCAGCTTATCAGAAGTCTATAATTCACCCCTCCACTTT.

As for this clone: Other nucleotide sequences from this sample produce the same CDR3. The J gene is TRBJ2-5, the V gene TRBV7-9; a weak D match, TRBD1 (6 bases). Germline V gene lookup returns CDR1 SEHNR and CDR2 FQNEAQ (reference sequence). The ends were cut back, 1 base at V and 2 bases at J, with 8 bases in the middle. The CDR3 consists of 14 residues. CDR3 residues: CASSLVGQQETQYF. For the CDR3, the DNA is TGTGCCAGCAGCTTAGTGGGACAACAAGAGACCCAGTACTTC.

The J gene is TRBJ1-2, the V gene TRBV13, with D uncertain. CDR3 length equals 11 residues. V lost 1 base and J lost 11, with 8 bases in between. Looked up from germline, CDR1 is PRHDT and CDR2 is FYEKMQ (reference sequence). This chain's CDR3 is CASSLEGQYTF. CDR3 bases: TGTGCCAGCAGCTTAGAAGGTCAGTACACCTTC.

The chain couples TRBV28 to TRBJ1-2; D is unclear. The CDR3 has 17 residues. Trimming stripped 1 base from V and 0 bases from J, with 15 bases between. CDR1 and CDR2 from the germline V gene are MDHEN and SYDVKM. The CDR3 region has the DNA TGTGCCAGCAGTTTATCCTGGGCCAGTGGTACTAACTATGGCTACACCTTC. Residues: CASSLSWASGTNYGYTF.

The CDR3 loop is CASSHPLGLGVGNSPLHF. CDR3 bases: TGCGCCAGCAGCCATCCCCTCGGTCTAGGGGTGGGTAATTCACCCCTCCACTTT. This sequence joins TRBV4-1 and TRBJ1-6, with D perhaps matching TRBD1 (5 bases). V shed 3 bases and J shed 6 bases, with 21 bases lying between them. The CDR3 has 18 amino acids. CDR1 MGHRA and CDR2 YSYEKL come from the germline V gene.

This chain links TRBV7-2 with TRBJ2-5; TRBD1 agrees at 7 bases. The J call may be wrong; the DNA end is better matched by TRBJ2-7. The CDR3 is 15 residues long. Germline loops: CDR1 SGHTA, CDR2 FQGNSA. The CDR3 DNA reads as TGTGCCAGCAGCTTAGGACAGGGTGGTATCTACGAGCAGTACTTC. Protein sequence: CASSLGQGGIYEQYF.